Shown below are 12 T cell receptor beta chains from a single sample sequenced in a study of TIL therapy for anti-PD-1-resistant metastatic lung cancer. The libraries were made with immunoSEQ v3. Produced via immunoSEQ multiplex PCR; TCRdb's table is partial and in-frame only. This table holds about 50,000 clones, around 85% found once. The time point: pre-treatment sample, taken before nivolumab and TIL therapy. Specimen: blood, collected at baseline. All receptors derive from a person aged 25-85 years with non-small cell lung cancer.

V is TRBV5-4 and J is TRBJ2-7, with 10 bases identical to TRBD1. The CDR3 spans 15 residues. The V gene's germline CDR1 is SGHNT and CDR2 YYREEE (reference sequence). V lost 9 bases to trimming and J lost 0 bases; unmatched junction nucleotides: 9. The CDR3 nucleotides read TGTGCCACTTCCGGGACAGGGGCGTCCTCCTACGAGCAGTACTTC. This codes for CATSGTGASSYEQYF.

This chain uses TRBV24-1 with TRBJ2-2; TRBD2 agrees at 9 bases. The CDR3 loop spans 18 amino acids. V lost 2 bases and J lost 3; bases outside the gene matches: 9. Germline assignment: CDR1 KGHDR and CDR2 SFDVKD. CDR3 loop: CATSDSKTSGRHTGELFF. The CDR3, as DNA: TGTGCCACCAGTGATTCGAAAACTAGCGGGCGACACACCGGGGAGCTGTTTTTT.

This chain joins TRBV9 and TRBJ1-2; D is unresolved. The length of the CDR3 is 14 residues. V lost 5 bases, J lost 0 bases, and 11 bases lay in between. Germline V lookup: CDR1 SGDLS, CDR2 YYNGEE. This chain's CDR3 is CASSPTGTNYGYTF. In DNA, the CDR3 is TGTGCCAGCAGTCCTACCGGGACTAACTATGGCTACACCTTC.

The rearrangement uses TRBV10-3 and TRBJ2-5; 8 positions match TRBD1. The CDR3 totals 15 residues. The ends lost 3 bases at V and 1 base at J; junction bases unmatched: 4. CDR1 is ENHRY, CDR2 SYGVKD, per germline. DNA for the CDR3: TGTGCCATCAGTGAAGGGACAGGTTTCCAAGAGACCCAGTACTTC. It translates to CAISEGTGFQETQYF.

V and J are TRBV6-6 and TRBJ1-3; the match to TRBD1 covers 8 bases. V lost 5 bases to trimming and J lost 0 bases; unmatched junction nucleotides: 6. Germline CDR1 MNHNY, CDR2 SVGAGI (reference sequence). This CDR3 is 16 amino acids long. CDR3 DNA sequence: TGTGCCAGCAGTACCGGACAGGGTTCCTCTGGAAACACCATATATTTT. Residues: CASSTGQGSSGNTIYF.

The gene calls are TRBV7-9 and TRBJ2-7; the match to TRBD1 covers 9 bases. The CDR3 sequence is 18 residues long. CDR1 is SEHNR, CDR2 FQNEAQ, per germline (reference sequence). Germline trimming cut 5 bases from V and 3 bases from J; bases unmatched to any gene: 17. The CDR3 DNA reads TGTGCCAGCAGCGGGGCGGGACAGGGTACTCTTGGCGTCTACGAGCAGTACTTC. Encoded protein: CASSGAGQGTLGVYEQYF.

The V call is TRBV25-1, the J call TRBJ2-7; 8 bases are a match to TRBD1. Germline assignment: CDR1 MGHDK and CDR2 SYGVNS. Germline trimming cut 7 bases from V and 3 bases from J; bases unmatched to any gene: 8. This CDR3 region has 14 residues. CDR3 nucleotide sequence: TGTGCCAGCACTGGAACCGGGACAGGCTACGAGCAGTACTTC. It codes for CASTGTGTGYEQYF.

This chain connects TRBV6-1 to TRBJ2-5, with 14 bases aligning to TRBD2. Losses at the gene ends were 4 bases for V and 5 bases for J; bases not matched to a gene: 6. The germline gives CDR1 MNHNS, CDR2 SASEGT. The CDR3 is made up of 16 amino acids. The CDR3 region has the DNA TGTGCCAGCAGTGGTCGACTAGCGGGAGGGGGGGAGACCCAGTACTTC. It codes for CASSGRLAGGGETQYF.

This chain joins TRBV7-9 and TRBJ1-2; 11 positions match TRBD1. The V gene end was trimmed by 1 base and the J gene end by 8 bases; junction bases not matched to a gene: 6. This CDR3 contains 15 residues. Germline CDR1 SEHNR, CDR2 FQNEAQ (reference sequence). This CDR3 reads CASSLGGQGAWGYTF. As DNA, the CDR3 is TGTGCCAGCAGCTTAGGAGGACAGGGGGCGTGGGGCTACACCTTC.

The V call is TRBV2, the J call TRBJ1-4; 8 nucleotides match TRBD1. Trimming at V came to 6 bases and at J to 7 bases, leaving 7 bases not matched to a gene. Germline CDR1 is SNHLY and CDR2 is FYNNEI. This CDR3 region has 14 residues. The chain's CDR3 is CASSARTGGEKLFF. CDR3 sequence (DNA): TGTGCCAGCAGCGCCCGCACAGGGGGTGAAAAACTGTTTTTT.

The chain couples TRBV30 to TRBJ2-5; possible D gene TRBD2, 6 bases. The V end lost 0 bases, the J end lost 7 bases, and 12 bases lay between the germline ends. This CDR3 region has 13 residues. CDR1 is GTSNPN, CDR2 SVGIG, per germline (reference sequence). Here the CDR3 DNA reads TGTGCCTGGAGTGTACCCGGGGGAGCGACCCAGTACTTC. This codes for CAWSVPGGATQYF.

V and J are TRBV6-2 or TRBV6-3 and TRBJ2-5, with 7 bases identical to TRBD2. The CDR3 totals 17 residues. The germline V gene encodes CDR1 MNHEY and CDR2 SVGEGT. The J segment lost 2 bases and the V segment lost 5 bases, leaving 14 bases of the junction unmatched. CDR3 bases: TGTGCCAGCAGTACCGAAGGTTGGGGGGGGAGGCAAGAGACCCAGTACTTC. It codes for CASSTEGWGGRQETQYF.